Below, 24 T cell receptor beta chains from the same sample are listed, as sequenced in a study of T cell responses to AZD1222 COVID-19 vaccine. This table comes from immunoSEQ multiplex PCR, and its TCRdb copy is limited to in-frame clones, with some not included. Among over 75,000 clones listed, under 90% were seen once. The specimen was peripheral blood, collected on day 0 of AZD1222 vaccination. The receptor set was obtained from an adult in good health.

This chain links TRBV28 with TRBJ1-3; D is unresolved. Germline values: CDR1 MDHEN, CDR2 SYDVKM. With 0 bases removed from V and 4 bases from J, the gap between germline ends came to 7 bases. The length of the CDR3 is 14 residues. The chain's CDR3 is CASSLWPGGNTIYF. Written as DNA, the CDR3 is TGTGCCAGCAGTTTATGGCCGGGGGGAAACACCATATATTTT.

The CDR3 sequence: CASSLARQGTSAFF. In nucleotides, the CDR3 is TGTGCCAGCAGCTTAGCGAGACAGGGTACGTCGGCTTTCTTT. V usage is TRBV7-8 and J usage is TRBJ1-1; 7 bases are a match to TRBD1. V lost 0 bases to trimming and J lost 11 bases; unmatched junction nucleotides: 9. Germline V gene sequence: CDR1 SGHVS, CDR2 FQNEAQ. The CDR3 is made up of 14 amino acids.

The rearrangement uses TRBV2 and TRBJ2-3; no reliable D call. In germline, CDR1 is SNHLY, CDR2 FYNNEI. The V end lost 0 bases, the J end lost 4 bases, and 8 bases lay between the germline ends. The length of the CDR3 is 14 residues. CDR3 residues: CASSEARVADTQYF. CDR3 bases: TGTGCCAGCAGTGAAGCTCGGGTGGCAGATACGCAGTATTTT.

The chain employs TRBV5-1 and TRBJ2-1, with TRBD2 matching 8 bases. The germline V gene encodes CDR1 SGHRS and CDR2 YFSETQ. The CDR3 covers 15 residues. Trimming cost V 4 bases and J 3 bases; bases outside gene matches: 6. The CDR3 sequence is CASSPSGSGYNEQFF. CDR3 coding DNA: TGCGCCAGCAGCCCAAGCGGGAGTGGCTACAATGAGCAGTTCTTC.

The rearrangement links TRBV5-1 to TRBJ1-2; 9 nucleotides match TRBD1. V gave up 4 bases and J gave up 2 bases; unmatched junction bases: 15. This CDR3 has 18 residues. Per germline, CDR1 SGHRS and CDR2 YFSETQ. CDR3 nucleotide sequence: TGCGCCAGCAGCCCTCACCCCGGGACAGGGAGTCCCAACTATGGCTACACCTTC. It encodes CASSPHPGTGSPNYGYTF.

CDR3 in DNA: TGTGCCAGCAGCAAAGGCGGGATGGGGAACACTGAAGCTTTCTTT. This translates into CASSKGGMGNTEAFF. V usage is TRBV21-1 and J usage is TRBJ1-1. TRBV21-1 is deemed a pseudogene. This CDR3 region has 15 residues.

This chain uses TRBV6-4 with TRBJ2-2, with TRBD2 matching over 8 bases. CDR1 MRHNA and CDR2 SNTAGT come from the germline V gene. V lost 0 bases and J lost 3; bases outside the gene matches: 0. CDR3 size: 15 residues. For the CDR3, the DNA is TGTGCCAGCAGTGACTCAGCGGGAGACACCGGGGAGCTGTTTTTT. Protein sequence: CASSDSAGDTGELFF.

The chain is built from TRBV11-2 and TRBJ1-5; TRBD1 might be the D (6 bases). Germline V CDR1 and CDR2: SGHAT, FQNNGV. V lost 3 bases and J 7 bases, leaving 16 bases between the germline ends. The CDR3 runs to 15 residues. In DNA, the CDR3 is TGTGCCAGCAGCTTTGGAATAGGGGGAGGGCAGCCCCAGCATTTT. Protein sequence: CASSFGIGGGQPQHF.

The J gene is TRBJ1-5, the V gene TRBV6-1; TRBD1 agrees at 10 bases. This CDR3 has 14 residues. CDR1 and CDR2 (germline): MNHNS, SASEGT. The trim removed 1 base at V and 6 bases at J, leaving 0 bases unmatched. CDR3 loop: CASSEGQGAQPQHF. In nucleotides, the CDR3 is TGTGCCAGCAGTGAAGGACAGGGGGCTCAGCCCCAGCATTTT.

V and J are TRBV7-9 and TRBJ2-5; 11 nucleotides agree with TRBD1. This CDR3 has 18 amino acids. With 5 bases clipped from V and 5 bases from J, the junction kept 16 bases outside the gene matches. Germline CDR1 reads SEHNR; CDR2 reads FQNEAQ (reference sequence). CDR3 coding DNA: TGTGCCAGCAGCCCCCGAAGCGTTCCGGGACAGGGGGGCGAGACCCAGTACTTC. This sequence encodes CASSPRSVPGQGGETQYF.

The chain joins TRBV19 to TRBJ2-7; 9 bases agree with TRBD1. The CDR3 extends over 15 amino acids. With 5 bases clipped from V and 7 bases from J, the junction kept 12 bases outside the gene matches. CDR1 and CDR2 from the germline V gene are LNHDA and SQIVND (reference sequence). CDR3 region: CASSPRDRASREQYF. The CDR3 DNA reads TGTGCCAGTAGTCCCCGGGACAGGGCAAGTCGAGAGCAGTACTTC.

DNA of the CDR3: TGTGCCACCGGCGGGGCAAACTCTGGAAACACCATATATTTT. This sequence encodes CATGGANSGNTIYF. The chain carries TRBV5-4 and TRBJ1-3, with D maybe TRBD1 (5 bases). Trimming pared 9 bases from V and 0 bases from J, leaving 13 bases between. Germline lookup yields CDR1 SGHNT and CDR2 YYREEE (reference sequence). The CDR3 contains 14 residues. The whole variable domain, remainder taken from reference TRBV5-4 and TRBJ1-3, is ETGVTQSPTHLIKTRGQQVTLRCSSQSGHNTVSWYQQALGQGPQFIFQYYREEENGRGNFPPRFSGLQFPNYSSELNVNALELDDSALYLCATGGANSGNTIYFGEGSWLTVV.

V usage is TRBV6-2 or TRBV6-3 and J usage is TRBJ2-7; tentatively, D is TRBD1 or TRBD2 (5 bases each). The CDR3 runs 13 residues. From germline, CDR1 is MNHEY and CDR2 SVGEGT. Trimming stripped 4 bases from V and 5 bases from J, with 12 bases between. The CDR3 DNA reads TGTGCCAGCAGTTCCGGGGCCGGCCACGAGCAGTACTTC. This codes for CASSSGAGHEQYF.

CDR3 in DNA: TGTGCCATCAGTGAGCGGGGACAGGAAAACACTGAAGCTTTCTTT. Its protein product is CAISERGQENTEAFF. The J gene is TRBJ1-1, the V gene TRBV10-3; 8 nucleotides agree with TRBD1. The CDR3 consists of 15 residues. Germline CDR1 ENHRY, CDR2 SYGVKD. Trimming at V came to 2 bases and at J to 2 bases, leaving 4 bases not matched to a gene.

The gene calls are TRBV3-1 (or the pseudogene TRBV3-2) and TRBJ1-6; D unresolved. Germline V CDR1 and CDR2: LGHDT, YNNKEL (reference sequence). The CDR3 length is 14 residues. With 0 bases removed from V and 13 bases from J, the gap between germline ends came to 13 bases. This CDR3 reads CASSQDEGTWPLHF. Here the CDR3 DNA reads TGTGCCAGCAGCCAAGATGAGGGCACTTGGCCCCTCCACTTT.

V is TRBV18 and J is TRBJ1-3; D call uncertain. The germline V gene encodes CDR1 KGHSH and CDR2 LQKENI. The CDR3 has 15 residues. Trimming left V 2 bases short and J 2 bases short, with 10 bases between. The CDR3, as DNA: TGTGCCAGCTCACCAGTTTCGGGGACTGGAAACACCATATATTTT. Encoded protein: CASSPVSGTGNTIYF. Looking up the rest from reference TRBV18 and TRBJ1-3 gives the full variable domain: NAGVMQNPRHLVRRRGQEARLRCSPMKGHSHVYWYRQLPEEGLKFMVYLQKENIIDESGMPKERFSAEFPKEGPSILRIQQVVRGDSAAYFCASSPVSGTGNTIYFGEGSWLTVV.

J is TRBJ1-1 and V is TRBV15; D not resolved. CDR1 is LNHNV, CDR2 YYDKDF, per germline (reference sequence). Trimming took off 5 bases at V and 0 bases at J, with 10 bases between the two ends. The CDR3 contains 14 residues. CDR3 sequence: CATSPWWMNTEAFF. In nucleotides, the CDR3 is TGTGCCACCAGCCCGTGGTGGATGAACACTGAAGCTTTCTTT.

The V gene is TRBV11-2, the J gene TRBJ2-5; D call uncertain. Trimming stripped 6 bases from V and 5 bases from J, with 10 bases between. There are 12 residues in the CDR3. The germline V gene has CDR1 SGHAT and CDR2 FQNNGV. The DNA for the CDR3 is TGTGCCAGCAGTTGGGCTGGGGAGACCCAGTACTTC. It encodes CASSWAGETQYF.

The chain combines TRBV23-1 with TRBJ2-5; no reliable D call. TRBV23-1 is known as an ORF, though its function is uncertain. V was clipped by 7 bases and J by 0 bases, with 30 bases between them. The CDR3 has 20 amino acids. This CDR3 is CASIERGFSVSRKYQETQYF. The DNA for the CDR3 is TGCGCCAGCATTGAACGTGGGTTTTCCGTCTCCCGGAAGTACCAAGAGACCCAGTACTTC.

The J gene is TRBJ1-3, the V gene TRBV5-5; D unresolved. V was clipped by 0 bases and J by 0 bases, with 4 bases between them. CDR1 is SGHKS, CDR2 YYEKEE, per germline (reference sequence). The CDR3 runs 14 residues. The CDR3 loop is CASSLEASGNTIYF. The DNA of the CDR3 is TGTGCCAGCAGCTTGGAGGCCTCTGGAAACACCATATATTTT.

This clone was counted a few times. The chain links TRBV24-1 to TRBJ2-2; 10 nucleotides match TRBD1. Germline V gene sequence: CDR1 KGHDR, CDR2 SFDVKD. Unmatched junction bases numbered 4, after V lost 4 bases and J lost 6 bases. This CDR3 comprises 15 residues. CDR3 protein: CATSDPGQGSGELFF. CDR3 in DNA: TGTGCCACCAGTGACCCGGGACAGGGGTCCGGGGAGCTGTTTTTT.

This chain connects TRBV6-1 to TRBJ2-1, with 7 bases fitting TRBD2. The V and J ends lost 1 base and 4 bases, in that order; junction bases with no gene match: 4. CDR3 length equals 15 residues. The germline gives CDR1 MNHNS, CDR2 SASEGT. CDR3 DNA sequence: TGTGCCAGCAGTGAAGTCAGCGGGGCGTACAATGAGCAGTTCTTC. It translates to CASSEVSGAYNEQFF.

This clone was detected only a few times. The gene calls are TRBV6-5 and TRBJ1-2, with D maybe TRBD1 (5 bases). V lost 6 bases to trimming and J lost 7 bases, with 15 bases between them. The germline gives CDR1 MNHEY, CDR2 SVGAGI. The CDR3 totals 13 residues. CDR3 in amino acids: CASRTGTSFGYTF. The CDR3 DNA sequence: TGTGCCAGCAGGACCGGGACTTCCTTTGGCTACACCTTC.

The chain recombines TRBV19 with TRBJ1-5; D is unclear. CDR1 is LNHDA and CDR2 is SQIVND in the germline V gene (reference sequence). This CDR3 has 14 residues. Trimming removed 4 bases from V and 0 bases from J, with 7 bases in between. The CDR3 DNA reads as TGTGCCAGTAGTACAGCTTTTAGCAATCAGCCCCAGCATTTT. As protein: CASSTAFSNQPQHF.